Listed below are T cell receptor beta chains from one sample, sequenced in a study of blood T cell repertoires in COVID-19. Assay used: immunoSEQ multiplex PCR; TCRdb lists only in-frame clones, some missing. The table records roughly 200,000 clones, more than 80% of them present only once. Input material: PBMCs or T cells enriched from blood (not recorded which). These receptors all come from a man aged 35 to 55 who had recovered from COVID-19. CDR3s include the opening cysteine and the closing phenylalanine or tryptophan. Each record gives: J gene, V gene, CDR3 length, clone size, D gene, CDR3 protein, CDR3 DNA. D genes are given only for firm matches. Not all rows give a size; the values are once, few, many and, for expanded clones, a class.

j_gene: TRBJ2-1
v_gene: TRBV12-5
len: 13
abundance: -
d_gene: -
CDR3aa: CASGLGLAYEQFF
CDR3nt: TGTGCTAGTGGTTTGGGTCTAGCCTATGAGCAGTTCTTC

j_gene: TRBJ1-2
v_gene: TRBV5-8
len: 14
abundance: -
d_gene: -
CDR3aa: CASSLWAVNYGYTF
CDR3nt: TGTGCCAGCAGCTTGTGGGCAGTTAACTATGGCTACACCTTC

j_gene: TRBJ2-7
v_gene: TRBV15
len: 14
abundance: -
d_gene: TRBD1
CDR3aa: CATSSDRGAYEQYF
CDR3nt: TGTGCCACCAGCTCAGACAGGGGGGCCTACGAGCAGTACTTC

j_gene: TRBJ1-2
v_gene: TRBV28
len: 13
abundance: -
d_gene: -
CDR3aa: CASLPQANYGYTF
CDR3nt: TGTGCCAGCCTCCCCCAGGCTAACTATGGCTACACCTTC

j_gene: TRBJ2-7
v_gene: TRBV15
len: 15
abundance: -
d_gene: -
CDR3aa: CATSGGPGGGYEQYF
CDR3nt: TGTGCCACCAGCGGGGGCCCGGGGGGCGGGTACGAGCAGTACTTC

j_gene: TRBJ2-5
v_gene: TRBV7-8
len: 13
abundance: -
d_gene: -
CDR3aa: CASSLVRRETQYF
CDR3nt: TGTGCCAGCAGCTTAGTCCGGAGGGAGACCCAGTACTTC

j_gene: TRBJ2-7
v_gene: TRBV12-3/TRBV12-4
len: 13
abundance: -
d_gene: -
CDR3aa: CASSLGQIYEQYF
CDR3nt: TGTGCCAGCAGTTTAGGACAGATCTACGAGCAGTACTTC

j_gene: TRBJ2-1
v_gene: TRBV28
len: 17
abundance: -
d_gene: TRBD2
CDR3aa: CASSPFAGGSIYNEQFF
CDR3nt: TGTGCCAGCTCGCCTTTCGCGGGAGGGAGTATATACAATGAGCAGTTCTTC

j_gene: TRBJ1-2
v_gene: TRBV19
len: 15
abundance: -
d_gene: -
CDR3aa: CASTFGQLDNYGYTF
CDR3nt: TGTGCCAGTACCTTTGGACAGCTGGATAACTATGGCTACACCTTC

j_gene: TRBJ2-5
v_gene: TRBV9
len: 13
abundance: -
d_gene: -
CDR3aa: CASSPSREETQYF
CDR3nt: TGTGCCAGCAGCCCTAGCCGGGAAGAGACCCAGTACTTC

j_gene: TRBJ2-5
v_gene: TRBV7-9
len: 16
abundance: -
d_gene: -
CDR3aa: CASSSPPRGLEETQYF
CDR3nt: TGTGCCAGCAGCTCTCCTCCGCGAGGCCTGGAAGAGACCCAGTACTTC

j_gene: TRBJ2-1
v_gene: TRBV9
len: 13
abundance: -
d_gene: -
CDR3aa: CASSAVAMGEQFF
CDR3nt: TGTGCCAGCAGCGCCGTCGCAATGGGCGAGCAGTTCTTC

j_gene: TRBJ2-2
v_gene: TRBV2
len: 15
abundance: -
d_gene: -
CDR3aa: CASSEAGRAAGELFF
CDR3nt: TGTGCCAGCAGTGAAGCGGGCAGGGCAGCCGGGGAGCTGTTTTTT

j_gene: TRBJ1-4
v_gene: TRBV5-4
len: 16
abundance: -
d_gene: -
CDR3aa: CASSLLGSGANEKLFF
CDR3nt: TGTGCCAGCAGCTTGCTGGGATCGGGAGCTAATGAAAAACTGTTTTTT

j_gene: TRBJ2-7
v_gene: TRBV6-4
len: 15
abundance: -
d_gene: -
CDR3aa: CASSDSWRAHCEQYF
CDR3nt: TGTGCCAGCAGTGACAGCTGGCGGGCCCATTGCGAGCAGTACTTC

j_gene: TRBJ1-1
v_gene: TRBV5-1
len: 13
abundance: once
d_gene: -
CDR3aa: CASSLDSGFLAFF
CDR3nt: TGCGCCAGCAGCTTGGACAGCGGCTTTCTGGCTTTCTTT

j_gene: TRBJ2-7
v_gene: TRBV7-9
len: 15
abundance: -
d_gene: TRBD2
CDR3aa: CASSSFFDGRVEQYF
CDR3nt: TGTGCCAGCAGCTCTTTCTTCGACGGGAGGGTAGAGCAGTACTTC

j_gene: TRBJ2-3
v_gene: TRBV28
len: 16
abundance: once
d_gene: TRBD1
CDR3aa: CASSLEGQGALYTQYF
CDR3nt: TGTGCCAGCAGTTTAGAGGGACAGGGGGCTCTATATACGCAGTATTTT

j_gene: TRBJ1-6
v_gene: TRBV24-1
len: 13
abundance: -
d_gene: -
CDR3aa: CATSDSGGRTLHF
CDR3nt: TGTGCCACCAGTGATTCGGGGGGTAGAACCCTCCACTTT

j_gene: TRBJ2-7
v_gene: TRBV18
len: 15
abundance: once
d_gene: -
CDR3aa: CASSGQFTGGGELYF
CDR3nt: TGTGCCAGCTCAGGACAGTTTACCGGTGGGGGAGAGCTGTACTTC

j_gene: TRBJ2-1
v_gene: TRBV30
len: 15
abundance: -
d_gene: TRBD2
CDR3aa: CAWAFLGREGLEQFF
CDR3nt: TGTGCCTGGGCCTTTTTAGGGCGGGAGGGCCTTGAGCAGTTCTTC

j_gene: TRBJ1-5
v_gene: TRBV11-2
len: 17
abundance: -
d_gene: -
CDR3aa: CASSSADIWGRSQPQHF
CDR3nt: TGTGCCAGCAGCTCCGCCGATATTTGGGGGCGATCTCAGCCCCAGCATTTT

j_gene: TRBJ2-2
v_gene: TRBV27
len: 13
abundance: -
d_gene: -
CDR3aa: CASSSLGTGELFF
CDR3nt: TGTGCCAGCAGTTCCCTAGGCACCGGGGAGCTGTTTTTT

j_gene: TRBJ1-5
v_gene: TRBV19
len: 15
abundance: -
d_gene: -
CDR3aa: CASSPETRRDQPQHF
CDR3nt: TGTGCCAGTAGCCCCGAAACCCGCCGGGATCAGCCCCAGCATTTT

j_gene: TRBJ2-2
v_gene: TRBV6-5
len: 15
abundance: once
d_gene: TRBD1
CDR3aa: CASRRDRGNTGELFF
CDR3nt: TGTGCCAGCAGACGGGACAGGGGGAACACCGGGGAGCTGTTTTTT

j_gene: TRBJ1-1
v_gene: TRBV2
len: 12
abundance: -
d_gene: -
CDR3aa: CASSTIGTEAFF
CDR3nt: TGTGCCAGCAGTACTATCGGGACTGAAGCTTTCTTT

j_gene: TRBJ2-2
v_gene: TRBV2
len: 14
abundance: -
d_gene: TRBD1
CDR3aa: CAKGAPLNTGELFF
CDR3nt: TGTGCCAAGGGGGCCCCGTTGAATACCGGGGAGCTGTTTTTT

j_gene: TRBJ2-3
v_gene: TRBV5-8
len: 14
abundance: -
d_gene: TRBD1
CDR3aa: CASEGQGLTDTQYF
CDR3nt: TGTGCCAGCGAGGGACAGGGGCTAACAGATACGCAGTATTTT

j_gene: TRBJ2-7
v_gene: TRBV30
len: 13
abundance: -
d_gene: TRBD1
CDR3aa: CAWSVPGGYEQYF
CDR3nt: TGTGCCTGGAGTGTACCAGGGGGCTACGAGCAGTACTTC

j_gene: TRBJ1-1
v_gene: TRBV15
len: 13
abundance: -
d_gene: -
CDR3aa: CATSTSLNTEAFF
CDR3nt: TGTGCCACCAGCACTAGTTTAAACACTGAAGCTTTCTTT

j_gene: TRBJ1-2
v_gene: TRBV25-1
len: 14
abundance: -
d_gene: -
CDR3aa: CASTQGSANYGYTF
CDR3nt: TGTGCCAGCACTCAGGGTTCAGCTAACTATGGCTACACCTTC

j_gene: TRBJ2-1
v_gene: TRBV19
len: 16
abundance: -
d_gene: TRBD1
CDR3aa: CASSKTGVFKDVQQFF
CDR3nt: TGTGCCAGTAGTAAAACAGGGGTCTTCAAAGATGTGCAGCAGTTCTTC

j_gene: TRBJ1-2
v_gene: TRBV19
len: 15
abundance: -
d_gene: -
CDR3aa: CASSIDPGRFNGYTF
CDR3nt: TGTGCCAGTAGTATAGATCCAGGGAGGTTCAATGGCTACACCTTC

j_gene: TRBJ1-5
v_gene: TRBV7-2
len: 14
abundance: medium-sized
d_gene: -
CDR3aa: CASSVSGGNQPQHF
CDR3nt: TGTGCCAGCAGCGTCTCCGGGGGCAATCAGCCCCAGCATTTT

j_gene: TRBJ1-4
v_gene: TRBV4-2
len: 19
abundance: -
d_gene: TRBD1
CDR3aa: CASSQTPGQGRATNEKLFF
CDR3nt: TGTGCCAGCAGCCAGACGCCGGGACAGGGGAGAGCAACTAATGAAAAACTGTTTTTT

j_gene: TRBJ2-3
v_gene: TRBV30
len: 16
abundance: once
d_gene: TRBD1
CDR3aa: CAWSKTGASWTDTQYF
CDR3nt: TGTGCCTGGAGTAAAACAGGGGCGAGTTGGACAGATACGCAGTATTTT

j_gene: TRBJ2-3
v_gene: TRBV18
len: 16
abundance: -
d_gene: -
CDR3aa: CASSPYKLSRTDTQYF
CDR3nt: TGTGCCAGCTCCCCTTATAAGTTGAGTCGGACAGATACGCAGTATTTT

j_gene: TRBJ1-5
v_gene: TRBV30
len: 15
abundance: -
d_gene: -
CDR3aa: CASGNGQRNNQPQHF
CDR3nt: TGTGCCTCGGGCAATGGACAGAGAAACAATCAGCCCCAGCATTTT

j_gene: TRBJ2-2
v_gene: TRBV24-1
len: 16
abundance: -
d_gene: TRBD2
CDR3aa: CATSEGLAGHTGELFF
CDR3nt: TGTGCCACCAGTGAGGGACTAGCGGGACACACCGGGGAGCTGTTTTTT

j_gene: TRBJ2-2
v_gene: TRBV3-1/TRBV3-2
len: 14
abundance: -
d_gene: -
CDR3aa: CASSRRQGGGELFF
CDR3nt: TGTGCCAGCAGCCGACGGCAGGGAGGCGGGGAGCTGTTTTTT

j_gene: TRBJ1-6
v_gene: TRBV5-1
len: 15
abundance: few
d_gene: TRBD1
CDR3aa: CASSYGTGDNSPLHF
CDR3nt: TGCGCCAGCAGCTACGGGACAGGCGATAATTCACCCCTCCACTTT

j_gene: TRBJ1-2
v_gene: TRBV30
len: 13
abundance: few
d_gene: TRBD1
CDR3aa: CAWSLTGGNGYTF
CDR3nt: TGTGCCTGGAGCCTTACAGGGGGCAATGGCTACACCTTC

j_gene: TRBJ1-4
v_gene: TRBV14
len: 16
abundance: -
d_gene: TRBD1
CDR3aa: CASSPKTTGWNEKLFF
CDR3nt: TGTGCCAGCAGCCCCAAGACGACAGGGTGGAATGAAAAACTGTTTTTT

j_gene: TRBJ1-2
v_gene: TRBV5-1
len: 15
abundance: -
d_gene: TRBD1
CDR3aa: CASSPGDREFYGYTF
CDR3nt: TGCGCCAGCAGCCCCGGGGACAGGGAATTCTATGGCTACACCTTC

j_gene: TRBJ1-1
v_gene: TRBV12-3/TRBV12-4
len: 12
abundance: -
d_gene: -
CDR3aa: CASRMTASEAFF
CDR3nt: TGTGCCAGCAGAATGACAGCCTCTGAAGCTTTCTTT

j_gene: TRBJ1-1
v_gene: TRBV11-1
len: 15
abundance: -
d_gene: TRBD1
CDR3aa: CASSPWTGVFPEAFF
CDR3nt: TGTGCCAGCAGCCCATGGACAGGAGTCTTTCCTGAAGCTTTCTTT

j_gene: TRBJ2-7
v_gene: TRBV27
len: 12
abundance: -
d_gene: -
CDR3aa: CASRDSHYEQYF
CDR3nt: TGTGCCAGCAGAGACAGCCACTACGAGCAGTACTTC